Detailed here is one TCR beta chain. This sample is drawn from a study of blood T cell repertoires in COVID-19. Looking at the study overall: Acute and convalescent COVID-19 samples came from the United States, Italy and Spain.

The CDR3 covers 13 residues. The V end was cut by 3 bases, the J end by 3 bases, with 9 bases between. Germline V gene data show CDR1 as DFQATT and CDR2 as SNEGSKA (reference sequence). Measured with immunoSEQ multiplex PCR; TCRdb has only the in-frame clones, and not every one. There are about 250,000 clones in the sample; roughly 85% occur only once, and more than 4.5% lies in the top ten. The receptor was isolated from a man aged 50-59 years with active or convalescent COVID-19. Source material: peripheral blood. The chain combines TRBV20-1 with TRBJ1-5, with D perhaps matching TRBD1 (5 bases). The CDR3 DNA reads as TGCAGTGCTAGTTCAGGGCTCAATCAGCCCCAGCATTTT. Residues: CSASSGLNQPQHF.